The 2 T cell receptor beta chains listed next were all sequenced from one sample in a study of shared clonotypes between healthy human individuals. Method: immunoSEQ multiplex PCR; TCRdb's copy keeps in-frame clones and lacks some. This table has around 2,000,000 clones, approximately 94% appearing once. The naive CD8 subset, CD45RO-negative cells positively selected for CCR7, excluded terminally differentiated effector memory CD45RA+ cells. Sequencing was carried out using naive CD8+ T cells sorted from blood. The receptors shown here come from a man aged 18 to 30 in good health.

The gene calls are TRBV5-1 and TRBJ1-1; TRBD1 matches at 7 bases. Trimming removed 3 bases from V and 3 bases from J; junction bases left unmatched: 5. This CDR3 has 14 amino acids. Per the germline V gene, CDR1 is SGHRS and CDR2 is YFSETQ. The CDR3 nucleotides read TGCGCCAGCAGCTCCATAGACAGGGACACTGAAGCTTTCTTT. Translation: CASSSIDRDTEAFF.

This chain uses TRBV6-5 with TRBJ1-2; D is unresolved. Trimming stripped 5 bases from V and 8 bases from J, with 18 bases between. The CDR3 extends over 14 amino acids. Germline V lookup: CDR1 MNHEY, CDR2 SVGAGI. The DNA of the CDR3 is TGTGCCAGCAGTCTCAGCGGAGGTCCAGGAGGCTACACCTTC. This translates into CASSLSGGPGGYTF.